What follows are 19 T cell receptor beta chains derived from one specimen sequenced in a study of spatial heterogeneity in lung cancer. TCRdb called the 5' RACE reads again in MiXCR, with one record for every CDR3 protein. The data contain 20,000 to 25,000 distinct CDR3 sequences, approximately 4.2% of them singletons. The time point is: sample taken at primary tumor resection. Source: PBMCs, taken at surgery. The source of these receptors is a male donor with early-stage non-small cell lung cancer.

This clonotype was observed at least ten times. The chain uses TRBV9 and TRBJ2-5; D may be TRBD1 (6 bases). There are 15 residues in the CDR3. The ends were cut back, 0 bases at V and 5 bases at J, with 14 bases in the middle. Germline CDR1 is SGDLS and CDR2 is YYNGEE. Here the CDR3 reads CASSVAEGVGETQYF. CDR3 DNA sequence: TGTGCCAGCAGCGTAGCTGAGGGGGTTGGGGAGACCCAGTACTTC.

Ten or more counts support this clonotype. The rearrangement uses TRBV20-1 and TRBJ2-7, with 8 positions matching TRBD2. CDR1 and CDR2 from the germline V gene are DFQATT and SNEGSKA (reference sequence). The CDR3 consists of 14 residues. J lost 2 bases, V lost 5 bases, and 8 bases had no gene match. CDR3 DNA sequence: TGCAGTGCTTCCAAGCGGGAGTCCCCCTACGAGCAGTACTTC. It translates to CSASKRESPYEQYF.

At least ten counts were recorded for this clonotype. V gene TRBV7-9 combines with J gene TRBJ2-2, with D unresolved. Trimming removed 0 bases at V and 1 base at J, with 6 bases between. The CDR3 consists of 15 residues. Germline assignment: CDR1 SEHNR and CDR2 FQNEAQ (reference sequence). For the CDR3, the DNA is TGTGCCAGCAGCTTAGCCAGGAAGAACACCGGGGAGCTGTTTTTT. It is translated as CASSLARKNTGELFF.

This clonotype was found many times. The rearrangement joins TRBV12-3 or TRBV12-4 to TRBJ2-1; 9 bases are shared with TRBD1. The ends lost 6 bases at V and 3 bases at J; junction bases unmatched: 9. CDR3 length: 16 amino acids. For the CDR3, the DNA is TGTGCCAGCAGCTTTACAGGGGGCCGGGGCTACAATGAGCAGTTCTTC. It encodes CASSFTGGRGYNEQFF.

This clonotype was recorded at least ten times. This chain uses TRBV6-2 or TRBV6-3 with TRBJ1-6; no definite D call. The CDR3 extends over 15 amino acids. V lost 6 bases to trimming and J lost 8 bases, with 17 bases between them. Germline assignment: CDR1 MNHEY and CDR2 SVGEGT. CDR3 protein: CASSPPGSPHSPLHF. The CDR3 DNA is TGTGCCAGCAGCCCTCCGGGGTCTCCGCATTCACCCCTCCACTTT.

There are a few counts of this clonotype. The chain joins TRBV30 to TRBJ2-4; TRBD1 agrees at 11 bases. The CDR3 runs 16 residues. Germline loops: CDR1 GTSNPN, CDR2 SVGIG (reference sequence). Trimming took 5 bases from V and 2 from J; bases not matched to a gene: 8. CDR3 protein: CAWSSGTGGPKNIQYF. CDR3 coding DNA: TGTGCCTGGTCGTCCGGGACAGGGGGTCCCAAAAACATTCAGTACTTC.

V gene TRBV13 combines with J gene TRBJ1-6; 8 positions match TRBD1. There are 16 residues in the CDR3. Germline CDR1 is PRHDT and CDR2 is FYEKMQ (reference sequence). The V gene end was trimmed by 5 bases and the J gene end by 3 bases; junction bases not matched to a gene: 6. In nucleotides, the CDR3 is TGTGCCAGCAGCCCATCAGACAGGGGCTATAATTCACCCCTCCACTTT. Its translation is CASSPSDRGYNSPLHF.

This clonotype was seen repeatedly, ten times or more. V gene TRBV12-3 or TRBV12-4 combines with J gene TRBJ2-3, with a possible D match to TRBD1 (5 bases). The CDR3 runs 14 residues. Trimming removed 6 bases at V and 2 bases at J, with 12 bases between. Here the CDR3 reads CASRELGPTDTQYF. As DNA, the CDR3 is TGTGCCAGCAGGGAACTGGGGCCCACAGATACGCAGTATTTT.

This clonotype came up many times. The V gene is TRBV6-2 or TRBV6-3, the J gene TRBJ2-7, with 9 bases aligning to TRBD1. The CDR3 contains 14 residues. V was pared by 2 bases and J by 1 base, with 0 bases of the junction left unmatched. Germline-derived CDR1 and CDR2 are MNHEY and SVGEGT. The CDR3 spells CASSYGQGSYEQYF. For the CDR3, the DNA is TGTGCCAGCAGTTACGGACAGGGGTCCTACGAGCAGTACTTC.

This clonotype was observed many times. The gene calls are TRBV18 and TRBJ2-7, with D unresolved. The CDR3 runs to 13 residues. Germline V CDR1 and CDR2: KGHSH, LQKENI. The V end was cut by 5 bases, the J end by 5 bases, with 13 bases between. This chain's CDR3 is CASSGDKYHEQYF. In DNA, the CDR3 is TGTGCCAGCTCAGGCGACAAGTACCACGAGCAGTACTTC.

The rearrangement uses TRBV6-5 and TRBJ1-3, with D unresolved. Germline V gives CDR1 MNHEY, CDR2 SVGAGI. V was clipped by 2 bases and J by 3 bases, with 17 bases between them. This CDR3 has 17 amino acids. In DNA, the CDR3 is TGTGCCAGCAGTTACCGGGCCCTCGGACTTCGTGGAAACACCATATATTTT. It yields the protein CASSYRALGLRGNTIYF.

This clonotype was counted between two and nine times. CDR3 loop: CASSPRGSGAQETQYF. The CDR3 coding sequence is TGTGCCAGCTCACCACGCGGTTCCGGGGCCCAAGAGACCCAGTACTTC. V is TRBV18 and J is TRBJ2-5; the D call may be TRBD1 or TRBD2 (5 bases each). Looked up from germline, CDR1 is KGHSH and CDR2 is LQKENI. The CDR3 spans 16 residues. The V and J ends lost 1 base and 1 base respectively, with 13 bases between them.

This clonotype was seen many times. The chain links TRBV11-3 to TRBJ1-1, with D maybe TRBD1 (5 bases). This CDR3 contains 15 residues. Germline V lookup: CDR1 SGHNT, CDR2 YENEEA. V dropped 5 bases and J dropped 4 bases, with 17 bases sitting between them. The chain's CDR3 is CASSPRGGSFTEAFF. The DNA of the CDR3 is TGTGCCAGCAGCCCGAGGGGCGGTTCCTTCACTGAAGCTTTCTTT.

The table lists this clonotype with a few counts. This chain links TRBV6-5 with TRBJ2-7, with 9 bases that match TRBD2. The germline gives CDR1 MNHEY, CDR2 SVGAGI. The CDR3 runs to 15 residues. Losses at the gene ends were 5 bases for V and 4 bases for J; bases not matched to a gene: 9. The CDR3 reads CASSAPGLAQYEQYF. CDR3 DNA sequence: TGTGCCAGCAGTGCACCGGGACTAGCTCAGTACGAGCAGTACTTC.

This clonotype came up many times. The chain recombines TRBV7-2 with TRBJ1-6, with D maybe TRBD1 (5 bases). This CDR3 region has 15 residues. Germline CDR1 reads SGHTA; CDR2 reads FQGNSA. V lost 1 base to trimming and J lost 4 bases, with 8 bases between them. CDR3 nucleotides: TGTGCCAGCAGCTTAGGACAGCATTATAATTCACCCCTCCACTTT. Translating gives CASSLGQHYNSPLHF.

This clonotype was counted at least ten times. The chain joins TRBV12-3 or TRBV12-4 to TRBJ1-6; the D is unclear. The CDR3 has 14 residues. Trimming took off 1 base at V and 10 bases at J, with 11 bases between the two ends. The CDR3 spells CASSLGDIDSPLHF. Here the CDR3 DNA reads TGTGCCAGCAGTTTAGGGGATATAGACTCACCCCTCCACTTT.

This clonotype has more than one count but fewer than ten. This chain uses TRBV28 with TRBJ2-6; TRBD2 agrees at 7 bases. CDR3 length equals 17 residues. Germline V CDR1 and CDR2: MDHEN, SYDVKM. V lost 3 bases to trimming and J lost 0 bases; unmatched junction nucleotides: 5. The CDR3 DNA reads as TGTGCCAGCAGTTTCGGGGGAGGGAGCTCTGGGGCCAACGTCCTGACTTTC. Translation: CASSFGGGSSGANVLTF.

V usage is TRBV12-3 or TRBV12-4 and J usage is TRBJ1-2; TRBD1 is a possible D gene (6 bases). Trimming removed 6 bases at V and 5 bases at J, with 10 bases between. CDR3 size: 12 residues. CDR3 residues: CASSPGQYGYTF. CDR3 DNA: TGTGCCAGCAGCCCCGGACAGTATGGCTACACCTTC.

This clonotype was picked up many times. The V gene is TRBV20-1, the J gene TRBJ1-5; 8 bases are shared with TRBD1. V shed 5 bases and J 7 bases; nucleotides not matched to a gene: 4. Germline V gives CDR1 DFQATT, CDR2 SNEGSKA (reference sequence). This CDR3 comprises 12 residues. The chain's CDR3 is CSADRGGQPQHF. The CDR3 DNA sequence: TGCAGTGCTGACAGGGGTGGACAGCCCCAGCATTTT.